The following is a T cell receptor beta chain sequence with its context. Its binding antigen is unknown. No qualities accompany the bases; no much larger clone lies one base away. The CDR3 regions of human TCRbeta chains were analyzed by immunosequencing. As for how the authors treated the data: Repertoire TCRs were checked for matches against a reference library of SARS-CoV-2-specific TCRs that had been generated using the MIRA antigen-specificity platform. Breadth meant the fraction of unique TCRs that were SARS-CoV-2-associated, whereas depth meant the fraction of total T cells that were SARS-CoV-2-associated. Each spike-specific TCR was assigned to its reactive spike region and to a CD4 or CD8 class using the MIRA data. Log10-transformed breadth and depth values were compared by one-way ANOVA with Sidak's multiple comparisons tests. This is the immuneACCESS table as TCRdb keeps it, with only in-frame sequences that have V and J called. A part of the clones is gone; compared with another copy, unresolved V genes explain less than half, and the rest is unexplained. V, J and clone size derive from that table, while D and trimming were established from the DNA sequence. A total of around 130,000 clones appear in this sample, over 90% of them only once. Jointly, the top ten make up around 5.9% of the sample.

This entry is derived from a study of T cell responses to AZD1222 COVID-19 vaccine (dated by TCRdb to the early 2020s). At the level of the whole study: AZD1222 recipients whose second dose came at about 4 weeks and those whose second dose came at about 12 weeks were combined into one group, since spike-specific TCR depth and breadth did not differ between the two schedules. TCR sequencing covered some 250 trial participants: 207 given two doses of AZD1222 and 26 given two doses of MenACWY control vaccine. Enrollment into the trials was organized by age into subgroups of 18-55, 56-69 and 70-plus years, and those subgroups contained roughly 140, 27 and 60 TCR-sequenced participants, respectively.

Per the germline V gene, MGHRA is the CDR1 and YSYEKL is the CDR2. Including the terminal cysteine and phenylalanine, the CDR3 comprises 16 residues. Only the CDR3 part of the read is kept: 48 bases, read in frame from the first base. V ends up 0 bases short and J 6 bases short, with an unmatched junction base count of 8. What the work shows at the level of the full study, not this receptor alone: Conclusions about previously exposed vaccinees are limited because only 6 or 7 AZD1222 recipients were SARS-CoV-2 seropositive at baseline. Reportedly, almost half of the unique spike-specific TCRs recognized epitopes lying outside the regions that are mutated in the B.1.351 and B.1.1.7 variants. Because no day 14 peak-response samples were available, repertoires were characterized only after the peak T cell response. The 56-69-year group was small, and its depth increase did not reach significance, likely because of low power. Participants were mostly white British, with more females than males. The authors suggested clonal diversity may have been underestimated. Vaccine-associated CD4 TCRs spanned the whole spike protein, with dominant responses in regions 160-218 and 743-854. Spike-specific TCR breadth and depth rose significantly after two AZD1222 doses compared with day 0 and with MenACWY recipients.

Per the publication, the time point label means: baseline before first vaccination. The vaccinee samples were drawn from two UK trials, COV001 and COV002, one of which was a single-blind randomized controlled phase 2/3 trial testing AZD1222 (ChAdOx1 nCoV-19) in healthy adults. For TCRbeta chain sequencing, PBMC samples were collected from trial participants at day 0 and at day 28 after the second dose. The sequence links TRBV4-1 to TRBJ2-7, with 10 bases matching TRBD1. The sequence was collected from an adult in good health. Sequencing was performed on peripheral blood, taken on day 0 of AZD1222 vaccination. DNA sequence: TGCGCCAGCAGCCAAGAAGTAGGACAGGGGGGCGCCGAGCAGTACTTC. Its coded protein is CASSQEVGQGGAEQYF.